This T cell receptor beta chain appears in the sequencing data of a study of OX40 agonist ivuxolimab in advanced cancers. Broader study findings: CD8+ T cells showed, on average, more clonal expansion than CD4+ cells. The authors also found low normalized T-cell clonal expansion in some nonresponders. Partial responders treated at 0.1-3.0 mg/kg exhibited clonal expansion among the lowest measured. Both blood CD4+ and CD8+ T cells showed clonal growth by week 6 at 0.1 to 3.0 mg/kg.

Regarding this clone: The target antigen is unknown.

Profiled with immunoSEQ multiplex PCR; TCRdb holds only in-frame clones, not every one. The sample records about 80,000 clones, roughly 84% being singletons. This CDR3 has 12 amino acids. Germline V CDR1 and CDR2: MDHEN, SYDVKM. V dropped 1 base and J dropped 8 bases, with 8 bases sitting between them. The source was CD4+ or CD8+ T cells sorted from blood, collected in a trial of the OX40 agonist ivuxolimab. This TCR was sampled from an adult with an advanced solid tumor such as melanoma, head and neck, liver or kidney cancer. V is TRBV28 and J is TRBJ1-2; possible D gene TRBD1, 5 bases. DNA of the CDR3: TGTGCCAGCAGTTTATCAGGGAACGGCTACACCTTC. Translating it yields CASSLSGNGYTF.